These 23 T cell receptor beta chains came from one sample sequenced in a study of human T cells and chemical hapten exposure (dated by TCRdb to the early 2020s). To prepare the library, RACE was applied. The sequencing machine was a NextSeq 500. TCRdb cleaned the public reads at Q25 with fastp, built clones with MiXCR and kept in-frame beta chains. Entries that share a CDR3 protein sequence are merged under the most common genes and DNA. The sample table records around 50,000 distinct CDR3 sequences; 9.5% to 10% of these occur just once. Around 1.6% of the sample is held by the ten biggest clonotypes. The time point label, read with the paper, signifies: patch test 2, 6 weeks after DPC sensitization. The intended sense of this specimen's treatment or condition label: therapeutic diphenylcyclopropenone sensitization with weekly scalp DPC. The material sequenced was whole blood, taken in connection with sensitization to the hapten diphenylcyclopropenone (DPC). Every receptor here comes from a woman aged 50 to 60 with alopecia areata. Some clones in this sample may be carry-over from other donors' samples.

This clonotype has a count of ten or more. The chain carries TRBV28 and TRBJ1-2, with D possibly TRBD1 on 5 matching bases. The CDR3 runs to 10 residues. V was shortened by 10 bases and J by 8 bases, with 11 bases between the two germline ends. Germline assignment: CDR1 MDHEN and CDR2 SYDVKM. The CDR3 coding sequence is TGTGCCACCGGGGCTCGGGGCTACACCTTC. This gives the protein CATGARGYTF.

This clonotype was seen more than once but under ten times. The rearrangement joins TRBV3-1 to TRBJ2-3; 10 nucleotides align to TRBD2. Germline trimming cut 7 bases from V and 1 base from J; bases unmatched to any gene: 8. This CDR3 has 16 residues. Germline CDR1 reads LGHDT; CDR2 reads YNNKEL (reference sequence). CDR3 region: CASTGSGTSGTDTQYF. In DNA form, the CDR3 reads TGTGCCAGCACGGGCTCCGGGACTAGCGGCACAGATACGCAGTATTTT.

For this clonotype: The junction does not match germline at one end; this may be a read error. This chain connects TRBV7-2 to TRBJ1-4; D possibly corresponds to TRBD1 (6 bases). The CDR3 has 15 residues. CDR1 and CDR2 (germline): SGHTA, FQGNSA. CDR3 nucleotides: TGTGCCAGCCGGAGAGGGGGGCTAACTAATGAAGAACTGTTTTTT. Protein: CASRRGGLTNEELFF.

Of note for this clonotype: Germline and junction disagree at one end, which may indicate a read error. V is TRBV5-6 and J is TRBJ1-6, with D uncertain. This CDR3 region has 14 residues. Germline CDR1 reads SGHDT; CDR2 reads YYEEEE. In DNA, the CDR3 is TGTGCCAGCAGCTTGATGGTTAATAATTCACACCTCCACTTT. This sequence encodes CASSLMVNNSHLHF.

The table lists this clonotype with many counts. CDR3 loop: CASSLGGVQETQYF. In DNA form, the CDR3 reads TGTGCCAGCAGTTTAGGGGGGGTCCAAGAGACCCAGTACTTC. The J gene is TRBJ2-5, the V gene TRBV28; the match to TRBD2 covers 7 bases. Germline CDR1 is MDHEN and CDR2 is SYDVKM. CDR3 length equals 14 residues. The junction had 1 base not matched to a gene; V was cut back by 2 bases and J by 1 base.

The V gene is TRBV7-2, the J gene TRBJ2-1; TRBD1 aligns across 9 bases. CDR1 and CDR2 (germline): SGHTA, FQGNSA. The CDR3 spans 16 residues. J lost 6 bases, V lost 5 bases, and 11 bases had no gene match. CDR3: CASSPHAGTGSNEQFF. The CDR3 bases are TGTGCCAGCAGCCCACATGCCGGGACAGGGTCCAATGAGCAGTTCTTC.

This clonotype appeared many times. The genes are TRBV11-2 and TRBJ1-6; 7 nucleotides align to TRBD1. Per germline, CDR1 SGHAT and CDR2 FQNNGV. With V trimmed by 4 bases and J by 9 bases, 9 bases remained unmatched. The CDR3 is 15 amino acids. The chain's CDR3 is CASSSYRGPSSPLHF. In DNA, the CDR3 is TGTGCCAGCAGCTCCTACAGGGGACCTTCTTCACCCCTCCACTTT.

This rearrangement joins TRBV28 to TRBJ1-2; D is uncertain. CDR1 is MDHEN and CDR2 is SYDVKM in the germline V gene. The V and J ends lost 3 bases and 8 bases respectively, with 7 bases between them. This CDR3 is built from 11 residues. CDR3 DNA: TGTGCCAGCAGTTTGGGTCTGGGCTACACCTTC. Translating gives CASSLGLGYTF.

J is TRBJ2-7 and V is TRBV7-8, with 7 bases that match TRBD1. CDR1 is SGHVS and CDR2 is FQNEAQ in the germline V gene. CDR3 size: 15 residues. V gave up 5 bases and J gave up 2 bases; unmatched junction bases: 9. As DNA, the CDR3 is TGTGCCAGCAGCAAAGGGACAGTCGGTCCCTACGAGCAGTACTTC. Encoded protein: CASSKGTVGPYEQYF.

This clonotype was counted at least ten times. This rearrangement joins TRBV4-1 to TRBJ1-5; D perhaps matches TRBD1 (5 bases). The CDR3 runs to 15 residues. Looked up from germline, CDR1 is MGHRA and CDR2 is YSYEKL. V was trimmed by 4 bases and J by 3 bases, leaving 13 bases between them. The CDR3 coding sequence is TGCGCCAGCAGCCCTTCGCCGGGGGACAATCAGCCCCAGCATTTT. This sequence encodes CASSPSPGDNQPQHF.

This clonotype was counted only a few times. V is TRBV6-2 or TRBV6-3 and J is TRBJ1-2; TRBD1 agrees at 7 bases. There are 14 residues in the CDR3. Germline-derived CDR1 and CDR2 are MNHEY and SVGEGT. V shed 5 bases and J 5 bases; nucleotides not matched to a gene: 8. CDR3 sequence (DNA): TGTGCCAGCAGTGACGGGACAGAAAGATATGGCTACACCTTC. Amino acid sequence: CASSDGTERYGYTF.

The CDR3: CASSKISGGSYNEQFF. The CDR3 DNA is TGTGCCAGTAGTAAAATTAGCGGGGGCTCCTACAATGAGCAGTTCTTC. The chain links TRBV19 to TRBJ2-1; 9 bases map to TRBD2. The CDR3 consists of 16 residues. V shed 4 bases and J 0 bases; nucleotides not matched to a gene: 4. The V gene's germline CDR1 is LNHDA and CDR2 SQIVND (reference sequence).

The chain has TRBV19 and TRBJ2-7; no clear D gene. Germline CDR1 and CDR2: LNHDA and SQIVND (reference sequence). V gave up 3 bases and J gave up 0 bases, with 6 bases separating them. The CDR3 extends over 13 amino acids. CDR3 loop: CASSMGHSYEQYF. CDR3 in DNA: TGTGCCAGTAGTATGGGCCACTCCTACGAGCAGTACTTC.

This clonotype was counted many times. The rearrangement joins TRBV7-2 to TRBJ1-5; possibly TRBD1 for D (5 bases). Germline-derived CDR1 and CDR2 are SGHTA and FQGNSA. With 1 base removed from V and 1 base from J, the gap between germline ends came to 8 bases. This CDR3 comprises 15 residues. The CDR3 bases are TGTGCCAGCAGCTTAGTGGGGGTGAGCAATCAGCCCCAGCATTTT. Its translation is CASSLVGVSNQPQHF.

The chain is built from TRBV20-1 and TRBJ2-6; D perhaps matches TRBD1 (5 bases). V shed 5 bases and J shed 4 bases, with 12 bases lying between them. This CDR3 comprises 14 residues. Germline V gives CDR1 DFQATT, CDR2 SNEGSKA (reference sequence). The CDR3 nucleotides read TGCAGTGCTCTTCCAGGGTACGGGGCCAACGTCCTGACTTTC. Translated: CSALPGYGANVLTF.

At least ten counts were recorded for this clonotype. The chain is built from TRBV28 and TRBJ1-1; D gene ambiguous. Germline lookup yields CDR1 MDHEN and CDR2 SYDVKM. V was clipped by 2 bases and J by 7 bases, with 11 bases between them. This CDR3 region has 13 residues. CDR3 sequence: CASSLVGRLEAFF. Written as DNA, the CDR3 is TGTGCCAGCAGTTTAGTGGGGAGGCTTGAAGCTTTCTTT.

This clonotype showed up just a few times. CDR3 DNA: TGTGCCAGCAGCTCCGGGACAGGGTACAATCAGCCCCAGCATTTT. This codes for CASSSGTGYNQPQHF. This sequence joins TRBV6-6 and TRBJ1-5, with 9 bases that match TRBD1. The trim removed 6 bases at V and 3 bases at J, leaving 6 bases unmatched. The CDR3 totals 15 residues. Germline V gene sequence: CDR1 MNHNY, CDR2 SVGAGI (reference sequence).

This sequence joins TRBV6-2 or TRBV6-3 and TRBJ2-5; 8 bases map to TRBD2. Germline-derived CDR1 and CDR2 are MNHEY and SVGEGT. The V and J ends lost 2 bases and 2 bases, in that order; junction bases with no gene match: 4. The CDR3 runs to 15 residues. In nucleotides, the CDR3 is TGTGCCAGCAGTTACAAGCGGGGGTTACAAGAGACCCAGTACTTC. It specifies CASSYKRGLQETQYF.

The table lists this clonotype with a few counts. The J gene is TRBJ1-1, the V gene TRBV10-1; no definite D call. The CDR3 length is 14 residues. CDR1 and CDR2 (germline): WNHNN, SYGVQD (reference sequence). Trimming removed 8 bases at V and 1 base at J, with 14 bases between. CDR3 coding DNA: TGCGCCAGCCGCCTCAGCCTGGCGAACACTGAAGCTTTCTTT. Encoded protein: CASRLSLANTEAFF.

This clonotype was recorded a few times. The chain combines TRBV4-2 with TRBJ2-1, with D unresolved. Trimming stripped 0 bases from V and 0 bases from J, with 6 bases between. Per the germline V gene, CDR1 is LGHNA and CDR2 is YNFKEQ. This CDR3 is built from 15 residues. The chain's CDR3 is CASSQDQDSYNEQFF. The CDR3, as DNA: TGTGCCAGCAGCCAAGATCAGGACTCCTACAATGAGCAGTTCTTC.

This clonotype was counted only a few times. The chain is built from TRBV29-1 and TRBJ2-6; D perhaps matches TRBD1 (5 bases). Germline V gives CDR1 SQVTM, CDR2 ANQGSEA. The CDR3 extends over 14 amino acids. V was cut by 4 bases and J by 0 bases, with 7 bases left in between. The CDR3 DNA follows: TGCAGCGTTGTCGACAGCTCTGGGGCCAACGTCCTGACTTTC. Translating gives CSVVDSSGANVLTF.

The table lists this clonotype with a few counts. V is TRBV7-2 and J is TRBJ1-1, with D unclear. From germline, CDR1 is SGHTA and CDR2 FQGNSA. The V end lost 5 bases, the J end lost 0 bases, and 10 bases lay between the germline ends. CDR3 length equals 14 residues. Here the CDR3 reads CASSQRRMNTEAFF. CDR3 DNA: TGTGCCAGCAGCCAAAGACGGATGAACACTGAAGCTTTCTTT.

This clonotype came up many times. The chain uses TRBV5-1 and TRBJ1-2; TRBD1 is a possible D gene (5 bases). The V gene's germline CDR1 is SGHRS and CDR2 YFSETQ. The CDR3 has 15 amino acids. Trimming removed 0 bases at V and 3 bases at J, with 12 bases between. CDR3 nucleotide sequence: TGCGCCAGCAGCTTGGGTATGGGGCTCGACTATGGCTACACCTTC. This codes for CASSLGMGLDYGYTF.